These 20 T cell receptor beta chains originate from one sample sequenced in a study of lymphopenia after photon versus proton radiotherapy (dated by TCRdb to the late 2010s). The method behind the library was the immunoSEQ multiplex PCR assay. TCRdb provides this immuneACCESS table in a form limited to in-frame rearrangements. Some clones are lacking; in checked studies, under half of them reflect an unresolved V gene, and why the rest are absent is not known. In all, the sample holds 15,000 to 20,000 clones, and about 88% of those were seen once. Jointly, the top ten make up under 65% of the sample. Sequencing used peripheral blood, obtained from a patient treated with proton-based radiotherapy. The receptors stem from a woman aged 60-70 years with cholangiocarcinoma. Some clones in this sample may be carry-over from other donors' samples.

The chain has TRBV4-3 and TRBJ2-1, with TRBD2 matching 10 bases. Losses at the gene ends were 3 bases for V and 6 bases for J; bases not matched to a gene: 8. CDR3 length: 16 amino acids. Germline values: CDR1 LGHNA, CDR2 YSLEER. In nucleotides, the CDR3 is TGCGCCAGCAGCCATATAGGACTAGCGGCGGGCAATGAGCAGTTCTTC. Protein product: CASSHIGLAAGNEQFF.

The V gene is TRBV5-4, the J gene TRBJ2-5, with 9 nucleotides matching TRBD2. Germline trimming cut 0 bases from V and 2 bases from J; bases unmatched to any gene: 2. Germline lookup yields CDR1 SGHNT and CDR2 YYREEE (reference sequence). This CDR3 comprises 15 residues. CDR3 amino acids: CASSLGSGGQETQYF. DNA for the CDR3: TGTGCCAGCAGCTTGGGCAGCGGGGGGCAAGAGACCCAGTACTTC.

The rearrangement joins TRBV28 to TRBJ2-1, with 7 nucleotides matching TRBD2. The V segment lost 1 base and the J segment 7 bases; nucleotides outside the gene matches: 10. The V gene's germline CDR1 is MDHEN and CDR2 SYDVKM. This CDR3 has 16 residues. This chain's CDR3 is CASSLFASGATNEQFF. CDR3 bases: TGTGCCAGCAGTTTATTTGCTAGCGGAGCCACAAATGAGCAGTTCTTC. Based on the CDR3 plus reference TRBV28 and TRBJ2-1, the full variable domain is DVKVTQSSRYLVKRTGEKVFLECVQDMDHENMFWYRQDPGLGLRLIYFSYDVKMKEKGDIPEGYSVSREKKERFSLILESASTNQTSMYLCASSLFASGATNEQFFGPGTRLTVL.

This clone was recorded once. The rearrangement links TRBV30 to TRBJ2-5, with D possibly being TRBD1 or TRBD2 (5 bases each). Germline CDR1 and CDR2: GTSNPN and SVGIG (reference sequence). V was shortened by 4 bases and J by 4 bases, with 19 bases between the two germline ends. This CDR3 spans 15 amino acids. The CDR3 DNA sequence: TGTGCCTGGAATCGGGACCTGGGGGTGGGAGAGACCCAGTACTTC. This gives the protein CAWNRDLGVGETQYF.

This clone has only a few counts. The chain links TRBV6-5 to TRBJ2-7, with D possibly TRBD1 on 6 matching bases. The germline CDR1 and CDR2 sequences are MNHEY and SVGAGI. The CDR3 runs 13 residues. The V end lost 0 bases, the J end lost 7 bases, and 10 bases lay between the germline ends. This CDR3 is CASSYSTGREQYF. The CDR3 DNA sequence: TGTGCCAGCAGTTACTCGACAGGAAGAGAGCAGTACTTC.

This chain uses TRBV18 with TRBJ2-7; 10 bases are shared with TRBD2. This CDR3 comprises 15 residues. Germline V gives CDR1 KGHSH, CDR2 LQKENI. J lost 2 bases, V lost 3 bases, and 4 bases had no gene match. The DNA of the CDR3 is TGTGCCAGCTCACCTCGGACTAGCGGAGCCTACGAGCAGTACTTC. Its protein product is CASSPRTSGAYEQYF.

This rearrangement joins TRBV11-3 to TRBJ2-7; tentative D call: TRBD1 (6 bases). With 5 bases removed from V and 6 bases from J, the gap between germline ends came to 14 bases. Germline V gives CDR1 SGHNT, CDR2 YENEEA. There are 13 residues in the CDR3. The CDR3 loop reads CASSPTGSGEQYF. The DNA for the CDR3 is TGTGCCAGCAGCCCTACAGGGTCCGGCGAGCAGTACTTC.

The V gene is TRBV7-9, the J gene TRBJ2-3, with 10 bases matching TRBD2. The germline CDR1 and CDR2 sequences are SEHNR and FQNEAQ (reference sequence). The CDR3 is 17 residues long. The ends lost 1 base at V and 3 bases at J; junction bases unmatched: 7. The CDR3 is CASSLGASGSRTDTQYF. CDR3 in DNA: TGTGCCAGCAGCTTAGGGGCTAGCGGGAGTCGTACAGATACGCAGTATTTT.

V usage is TRBV7-8 and J usage is TRBJ1-2, with 8 bases that match TRBD1. Germline CDR1 and CDR2: SGHVS and FQNEAQ. This CDR3 comprises 14 residues. Trimming removed 5 bases from V and 5 bases from J; junction bases left unmatched: 7. In DNA form, the CDR3 reads TGTGCCAGCAGCGCCGCGACAGGGGCGTATGGCTACACCTTC. Translated, it gives CASSAATGAYGYTF.

This clone was recorded only once. The chain carries TRBV29-1 and TRBJ1-2; D is possibly TRBD1 (5 bases). Looked up from germline, CDR1 is SQVTM and CDR2 is ANQGSEA. V dropped 3 bases and J dropped 8 bases, with 19 bases sitting between them. This CDR3 has 14 residues. CDR3 bases: TGCAGCGTTGATCCCTCGGGGCGGCTGCGCGGCTACACCTTC. Translated: CSVDPSGRLRGYTF.

The chain couples TRBV19 to TRBJ2-1, with TRBD2 matching 7 bases. The CDR3 runs 14 residues. Germline CDR1 reads LNHDA; CDR2 reads SQIVND (reference sequence). V trimming: 6 bases; J trimming: 4 bases; junction bases outside the gene matches: 6. This CDR3 reads CASRREGFYNEQFF. Here the CDR3 DNA reads TGTGCCAGTAGAAGGGAGGGGTTTTACAATGAGCAGTTCTTC.

The chain employs TRBV27 and TRBJ1-1; a possible D gene is TRBD1 (5 bases). Germline values: CDR1 MNHEY, CDR2 SMNVEV (reference sequence). V lost 3 bases and J lost 0, with 8 bases in between. This CDR3 comprises 14 residues. The CDR3 is CASSFRQMNTEAFF. CDR3 bases: TGTGCCAGCAGTTTTCGACAGATGAACACTGAAGCTTTCTTT.

This clone was counted a few times. The rearrangement joins TRBV5-6 to TRBJ1-1; 10 bases are shared with TRBD1. V gave up 4 bases and J gave up 1 base; unmatched junction bases: 7. The germline gives CDR1 SGHDT, CDR2 YYEEEE. This CDR3 is 16 amino acids long. The CDR3 DNA reads TGTGCCAGCAGCCTCTTTGGACAGGGGGGGAACACTGAAGCTTTCTTT. Encoded protein: CASSLFGQGGNTEAFF.

V is TRBV25-1 and J is TRBJ1-6; tentative D call: TRBD1 (6 bases). CDR1 is MGHDK, CDR2 SYGVNS, per germline. V gave up 3 bases and J gave up 0 bases, with 12 bases separating them. This CDR3 has 17 amino acids. CDR3 residues: CASSERTAGSYNSPLHF. CDR3 DNA sequence: TGTGCCAGCAGTGAGCGGACAGCCGGCTCCTATAATTCACCCCTCCACTTT.

The chain employs TRBV18 and TRBJ2-1; the D is unclear. V dropped 3 bases and J dropped 6 bases, with 12 bases sitting between them. Germline V lookup: CDR1 KGHSH, CDR2 LQKENI. This CDR3 is built from 14 residues. This CDR3 is CASSPQAGINEQFF. The CDR3 nucleotides are TGTGCCAGCTCACCGCAAGCAGGAATCAATGAGCAGTTCTTC. Filled out from reference TRBV18 and TRBJ2-1, the complete variable domain reads NAGVMQNPRHLVRRRGQEARLRCSPMKGHSHVYWYRQLPEEGLKFMVYLQKENIIDESGMPKERFSAEFPKEGPSILRIQQVVRGDSAAYFCASSPQAGINEQFFGPGTRLTVL.

The chain recombines TRBV6-6 with TRBJ1-1; perhaps TRBD1 as D (5 bases). The CDR3 covers 14 residues. Germline-derived CDR1 and CDR2 are MNHNY and SVGAGI (reference sequence). V lost 7 bases and J lost 0, with 12 bases in between. The CDR3 DNA reads TGTGCCAGCATAATAGGGGCGATGAACACTGAAGCTTTCTTT. Translated: CASIIGAMNTEAFF.

The rearrangement joins TRBV7-2 to TRBJ2-7; 12 nucleotides align to TRBD2. CDR1 is SGHTA, CDR2 FQGNSA, per germline. With V trimmed by 1 base and J by 2 bases, 3 bases remained unmatched. The CDR3 length is 16 residues. The CDR3 nucleotides read TGTGCCAGCAGCTTAGATCGGACTAGCGGGACCTACGAGCAGTACTTC. It specifies CASSLDRTSGTYEQYF.

V and J are TRBV5-1 and TRBJ2-1; 9 positions match TRBD2. Germline V gene data show CDR1 as SGHRS and CDR2 as YFSETQ. The CDR3 runs 15 residues. Germline trimming cut 0 bases from V and 5 bases from J; bases unmatched to any gene: 3. The CDR3 protein is CASSLATSGNNEQFF. As DNA, the CDR3 is TGCGCCAGCAGCTTGGCGACTAGCGGCAACAATGAGCAGTTCTTC.

The J gene is TRBJ2-1, the V gene TRBV5-1; TRBD2 agrees at 9 bases. CDR3 length equals 16 residues. J lost 7 bases, V lost 4 bases, and 12 bases had no gene match. Per germline, CDR1 SGHRS and CDR2 YFSETQ. This chain's CDR3 is CASSPNSGRVVNEQFF. CDR3 coding DNA: TGCGCCAGCAGCCCTAATAGCGGGAGAGTAGTGAATGAGCAGTTCTTC. Looking up the rest from reference TRBV5-1 and TRBJ2-1 gives the full variable domain: KAGVTQTPRYLIKTRGQQVTLSCSPISGHRSVSWYQQTPGQGLQFLFEYFSETQRNKGNFPGRFSGRQFSNSRSEMNVSTLELGDSALYLCASSPNSGRVVNEQFFGPGTRLTVL.

The chain links TRBV5-1 to TRBJ1-1; D may be TRBD1 (6 bases). The CDR3 runs 12 residues. From germline, CDR1 is SGHRS and CDR2 YFSETQ. V gave up 5 bases and J gave up 5 bases, with 10 bases separating them. The CDR3 region has the DNA TGCGCCAGCAGGAGGGGGGATACTGAAGCTTTCTTT. Translating it yields CASRRGDTEAFF.